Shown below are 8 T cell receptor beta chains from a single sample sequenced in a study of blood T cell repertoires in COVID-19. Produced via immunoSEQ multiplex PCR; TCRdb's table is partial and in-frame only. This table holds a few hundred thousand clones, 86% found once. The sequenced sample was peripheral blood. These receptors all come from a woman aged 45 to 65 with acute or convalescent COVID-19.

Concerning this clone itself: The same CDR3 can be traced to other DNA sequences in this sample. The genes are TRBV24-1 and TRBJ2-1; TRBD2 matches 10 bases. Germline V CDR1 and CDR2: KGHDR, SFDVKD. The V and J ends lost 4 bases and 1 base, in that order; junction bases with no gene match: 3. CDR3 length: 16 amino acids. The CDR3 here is CATSDSSGSSYNEQFF. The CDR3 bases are TGTGCCACCAGTGACTCTAGCGGGAGTTCCTACAATGAGCAGTTCTTC.

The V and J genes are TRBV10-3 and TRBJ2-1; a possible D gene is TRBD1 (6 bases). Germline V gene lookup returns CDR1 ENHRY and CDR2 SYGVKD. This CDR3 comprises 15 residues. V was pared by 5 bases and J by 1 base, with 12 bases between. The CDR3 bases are TGTGCCATCAGTCCCCAACAGGGATCCTACAATGAGCAGTTCTTC. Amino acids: CAISPQQGSYNEQFF.

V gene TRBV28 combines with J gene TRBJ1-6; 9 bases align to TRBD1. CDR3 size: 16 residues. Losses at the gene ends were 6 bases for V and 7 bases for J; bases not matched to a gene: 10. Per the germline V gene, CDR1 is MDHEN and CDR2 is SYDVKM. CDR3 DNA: TGTGCCAGCAGGCCTACTCGACAGGGGGTAAATTCACCCCTCCACTTT. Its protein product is CASRPTRQGVNSPLHF.

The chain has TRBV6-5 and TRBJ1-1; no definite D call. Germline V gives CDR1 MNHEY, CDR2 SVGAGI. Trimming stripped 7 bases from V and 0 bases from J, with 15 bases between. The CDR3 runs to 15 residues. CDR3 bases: TGTGCCAGCACCCTGGTGGGCAGCATGAACACTGAAGCTTTCTTT. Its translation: CASTLVGSMNTEAFF.

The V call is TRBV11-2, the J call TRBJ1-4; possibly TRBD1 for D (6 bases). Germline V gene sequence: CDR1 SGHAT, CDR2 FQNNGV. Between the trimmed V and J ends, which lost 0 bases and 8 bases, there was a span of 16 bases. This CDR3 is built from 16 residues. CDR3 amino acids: CASSLDGGGRGEKLFF. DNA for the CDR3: TGTGCCAGCAGCTTAGATGGCGGGGGGCGAGGAGAAAAACTGTTTTTT.

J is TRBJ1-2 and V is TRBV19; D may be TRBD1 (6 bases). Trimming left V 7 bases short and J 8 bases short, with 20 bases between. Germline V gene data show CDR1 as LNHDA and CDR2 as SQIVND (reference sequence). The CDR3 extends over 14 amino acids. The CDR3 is CASIPQGKNRGYTF. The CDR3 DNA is TGTGCCAGTATACCTCAGGGGAAAAATCGAGGCTACACCTTC.

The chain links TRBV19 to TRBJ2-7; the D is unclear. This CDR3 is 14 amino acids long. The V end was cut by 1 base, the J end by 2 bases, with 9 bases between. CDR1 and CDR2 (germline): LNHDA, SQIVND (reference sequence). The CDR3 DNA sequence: TGTGCCAGTAGTATAGTGGGCAGTGCCTACGAGCAGTACTTC. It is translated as CASSIVGSAYEQYF. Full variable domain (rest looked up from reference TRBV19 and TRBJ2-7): DGGITQSPKYLFRKEGQNVTLSCEQNLNHDAMYWYRQDPGQGLRLIYYSQIVNDFQKGDIAEGYSVSREKKESFPLTVTSAQKNPTAFYLCASSIVGSAYEQYFGPGTRLTVT.

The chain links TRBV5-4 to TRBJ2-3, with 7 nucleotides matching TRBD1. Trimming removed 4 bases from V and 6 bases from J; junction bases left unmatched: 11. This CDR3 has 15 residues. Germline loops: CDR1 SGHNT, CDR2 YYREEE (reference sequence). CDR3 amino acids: CASSPTGSSKDTQYF. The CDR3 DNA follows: TGTGCCAGCAGCCCGACAGGGTCCAGCAAGGATACGCAGTATTTT.